These 18 T cell receptor beta chains came from one sample sequenced in a study of blood T cell repertoires in COVID-19. Some clones are missing from TCRdb's copy, which holds only in-frame ones; the method was immunoSEQ multiplex PCR. In the table there are around 220,000 clones, 82% of which are singletons. Source material: peripheral blood. These receptors were taken from a woman older than 75 with active or convalescent COVID-19.

The V gene is TRBV13, the J gene TRBJ1-6; D is unclear. Germline V lookup: CDR1 PRHDT, CDR2 FYEKMQ (reference sequence). This CDR3 region has 17 residues. The V end lost 5 bases, the J end lost 3 bases, and 17 bases lay between the germline ends. For the CDR3, the DNA is TGTGCCAGCAGCCCCGTGTTGTCAGGCAGCTATAATTCACCCCTCCACTTT. Translated, it gives CASSPVLSGSYNSPLHF.

The rearrangement uses TRBV5-1 and TRBJ2-7; 7 bases match TRBD1. Germline values: CDR1 SGHRS, CDR2 YFSETQ. The CDR3 consists of 15 residues. V lost 7 bases, J lost 2 bases, and 12 bases stayed unmatched. CDR3 in DNA: TGCGCCAGCGCCAACCCCGGGACAGAAACCTACGAGCAGTACTTC. Its translation: CASANPGTETYEQYF.

The V gene is TRBV5-1, the J gene TRBJ2-5; TRBD1 might be the D (6 bases). This CDR3 region has 15 residues. The germline CDR1 and CDR2 sequences are SGHRS and YFSETQ. Trimming pared 4 bases from V and 5 bases from J, leaving 18 bases between. The CDR3 sequence: CASSRRGQRLETQYF. The DNA for the CDR3 is TGCGCCAGCAGCCGCAGAGGACAGCGTCTTGAGACCCAGTACTTC.

CDR3 amino acids: CASRTQSSTEAFF. The CDR3 coding sequence is TGTGCCAGCCGGACTCAATCGAGCACTGAAGCTTTCTTT. The rearrangement uses TRBV19 and TRBJ1-1; the D is unclear. The germline CDR1 and CDR2 sequences are LNHDA and SQIVND (reference sequence). The CDR3 consists of 13 residues. V was clipped by 9 bases and J by 4 bases, with 15 bases between them.

The chain combines TRBV5-1 with TRBJ1-2; unclear D gene. CDR1 and CDR2 from the germline V gene are SGHRS and YFSETQ. V dropped 3 bases and J dropped 2 bases, with 14 bases sitting between them. The CDR3 runs 15 residues. CDR3 residues: CASSSLTTLNYGYTF. The DNA for the CDR3 is TGCGCCAGCAGCTCATTGACAACCTTGAACTATGGCTACACCTTC.

The V call is TRBV18, the J call TRBJ1-1, with 8 bases matching TRBD1. CDR1 is KGHSH and CDR2 is LQKENI in the germline V gene. This CDR3 is built from 16 residues. J lost 5 bases, V lost 8 bases, and 16 bases had no gene match. The CDR3 DNA is TGTGCCAGCACAAGAGGAGTGCAGGGGGCGAATACTGAAGCTTTCTTT. It translates to CASTRGVQGANTEAFF. The full variable domain, in which reference TRBV18 and TRBJ1-1 provide the parts outside the CDR3, is NAGVMQNPRHLVRRRGQEARLRCSPMKGHSHVYWYRQLPEEGLKFMVYLQKENIIDESGMPKERFSAEFPKEGPSILRIQQVVRGDSAAYFCASTRGVQGANTEAFFGQGTRLTVV.

V usage is TRBV6-5 and J usage is TRBJ2-1; 14 bases map to TRBD2. V was clipped by 6 bases and J by 7 bases; unmatched bases: 5. The CDR3 is made up of 15 amino acids. Germline CDR1 is MNHEY and CDR2 is SVGAGI. The CDR3 DNA follows: TGTGCCAGCAGCACCGGGACTAGCGGGGGTAATGAGCAGTTCTTC. Protein sequence: CASSTGTSGGNEQFF.

The chain employs TRBV3-1 (or the pseudogene TRBV3-2) and TRBJ2-2; D unresolved. CDR3 length: 17 amino acids. The ends were cut back, 4 bases at V and 4 bases at J, with 19 bases in the middle. The germline gives CDR1 LGHDT, CDR2 YNNKEL (reference sequence). The CDR3 loop is CASSRQILASSTGELFF. The DNA for the CDR3 is TGTGCCAGCAGCCGCCAGATATTGGCCTCTAGCACCGGGGAGCTGTTTTTT.

The V gene is TRBV7-2, the J gene TRBJ2-7; TRBD1 matches 10 bases. The V segment lost 1 base and the J segment 4 bases; nucleotides outside the gene matches: 4. The CDR3 sequence is 15 residues long. The germline V gene has CDR1 SGHTA and CDR2 FQGNSA. Written as DNA, the CDR3 is TGTGCCAGCAGCTTAGTTGGGGGACAGGGGTACGAGCAGTACTTC. Protein: CASSLVGGQGYEQYF. Variable domain in full (rest from reference TRBV7-2 and TRBJ2-7): GAGVSQSPSNKVTEKGKDVELRCDPISGHTALYWYRQSLGQGLEFLIYFQGNSAPDKSGLPSDRFSAERTGGSVSTLTIQRTQQEDSAVYLCASSLVGGQGYEQYFGPGTRLTVT.

This clone showed up just a few times. The chain links TRBV28 to TRBJ1-1; D unresolved. The germline V gene encodes CDR1 MDHEN and CDR2 SYDVKM. The CDR3 loop spans 15 amino acids. Trimming left V 5 bases short and J 1 base short, with 14 bases between. The CDR3 DNA sequence: TGTGCCAGCAGTGGTCGAGCCCGGGGGAACACTGAAGCTTTCTTT. It encodes CASSGRARGNTEAFF.

This clone was detected a few times. This chain uses TRBV10-3 with TRBJ1-4; the D gene is possibly TRBD1 (5 bases). The germline V gene encodes CDR1 ENHRY and CDR2 SYGVKD. V lost 2 bases to trimming and J lost 6 bases, with 10 bases between them. This CDR3 spans 14 amino acids. The CDR3 region is CAISEGRDYEKLFF. CDR3 coding DNA: TGTGCCATCAGTGAGGGCAGGGACTATGAAAAACTGTTTTTT.

The V and J genes are TRBV28 and TRBJ2-1, with TRBD1 matching 8 bases. This CDR3 is built from 16 residues. V shed 5 bases and J 1 base; nucleotides not matched to a gene: 7. Looked up from germline, CDR1 is MDHEN and CDR2 is SYDVKM. In nucleotides, the CDR3 is TGTGCCAGCAGTCCCGGACAGGGAGGATCCTACAATGAGCAGTTCTTC. Its translation: CASSPGQGGSYNEQFF.

This clone occurred a few times. The chain joins TRBV5-4 to TRBJ1-2; D perhaps matches TRBD1 (6 bases). Looked up from germline, CDR1 is SGHNT and CDR2 is YYREEE (reference sequence). This CDR3 comprises 13 residues. V lost 2 bases and J 4 bases, leaving 9 bases between the germline ends. CDR3: CASSLGGLYGYTF. In nucleotides, the CDR3 is TGTGCCAGCAGCTTAGGGGGTCTCTATGGCTACACCTTC.

The V gene is TRBV28, the J gene TRBJ2-7; D remains ambiguous. The CDR3 loop spans 15 amino acids. Germline loops: CDR1 MDHEN, CDR2 SYDVKM. V lost 5 bases and J 0 bases, leaving 14 bases between the germline ends. This chain's CDR3 is CASSPLSVSSYEQYF. CDR3 DNA sequence: TGTGCCAGCAGTCCCCTAAGCGTAAGCTCCTACGAGCAGTACTTC.

The rearrangement joins TRBV27 to TRBJ2-2; D unclear. From germline, CDR1 is MNHEY and CDR2 SMNVEV (reference sequence). Trimming left V 6 bases short and J 8 bases short, with 16 bases between. This CDR3 has 14 residues. The CDR3 sequence is CASSPGVFGGELFF. The CDR3 DNA reads TGTGCCAGCAGCCCCGGAGTCTTCGGGGGGGAGCTGTTTTTT.

This chain joins TRBV19 and TRBJ2-5, with D possibly TRBD2 on 6 matching bases. Per the germline V gene, CDR1 is LNHDA and CDR2 is SQIVND (reference sequence). The V end lost 6 bases, the J end lost 2 bases, and 13 bases lay between the germline ends. This CDR3 is built from 14 residues. The CDR3 DNA follows: TGTGCCAGTAGCAAGGGAGGCCCACAAGAGACCCAGTACTTC. Its translation is CASSKGGPQETQYF.

This chain joins TRBV19 and TRBJ1-1; 9 nucleotides match TRBD1. The CDR3 is made up of 13 amino acids. CDR1 LNHDA and CDR2 SQIVND come from the germline V gene (reference sequence). The V and J ends lost 6 bases and 3 bases, in that order; junction bases with no gene match: 2. CDR3 nucleotides: TGTGCCAGTAGAGACAGGGGGGACACTGAAGCTTTCTTT. This codes for CASRDRGDTEAFF.

The chain carries TRBV5-4 and TRBJ2-3, with 8 bases aligning to TRBD2. Unmatched junction bases numbered 8, after V lost 5 bases and J lost 3 bases. The CDR3 consists of 15 residues. Germline V gene sequence: CDR1 SGHNT, CDR2 YYREEE (reference sequence). This CDR3 reads CASRTGGGTTDTQYF. The DNA for the CDR3 is TGTGCCAGCAGGACGGGCGGGGGGACAACAGATACGCAGTATTTT.